A selection of T cell receptor beta chains follows, all from one sample in a study of identical twins. Via MiXCR, TCRdb re-called the 5' RACE reads, giving one row per CDR3 protein. The sample holds around 680,000 distinct CDR3 sequences; roughly 8% are singletons and the top ten take more than 0.75%. These data were likewise used in another study, on yellow fever vaccine responses in identical twins.

Sequenced: PBMCs. The receptors were gathered from a woman aged 18-29 years in good health. The CDR3 runs from the conserved cysteine through the conserved F or W. A D gene is named only where the DNA matches it firmly.

D gene | V gene | CDR3 protein
- | TRBV5-1 | CASSLEGGGETQYF
- | TRBV4-3 | CASSPRFLADYEQYF
- | TRBV20-1 | CSVPSGNEQFF
TRBD1 | TRBV29-1 | CSVVRDRGQETQYF
TRBD2 | TRBV12-3/TRBV12-4 | CASALLSGGANTGELFF
- | TRBV29-1 | CSVEGQGGGRTDTQYF
- | TRBV4-2 | CASSQDVRGAFEQYF
- | TRBV29-1 | CSVVGRTGELFF
- | TRBV12-3/TRBV12-4 | CASSLGVQYF
TRBD2 | TRBV7-2 | CASNSREGGTQYF
TRBD2 | TRBV9 | CASSAGAGTVDTQYF
- | TRBV27 | CASSPVGSPYEQYF
- | TRBV18 | CASSPPSREETQYF
TRBD1 | TRBV12-3/TRBV12-4 | CASSLGSGGVNGYTF
- | TRBV15 | CATSRDGEQYF
TRBD1 | TRBV6-1 | CASSPGTVVSGELFF
TRBD2 | TRBV2 | CASISGTRPGELFF
- | TRBV7-8 | CASSLVSYSYEQYF
- | TRBV7-9 | CASSLIAGYEQYF
- | TRBV12-3/TRBV12-4 | CASSFPLNTGELFF
- | TRBV5-1 | CASSEQGTDNEAFF
- | TRBV29-1 | CSVVLIPQYNEQFF
- | TRBV15 | CATSKDRSSYNEQFF
- | TRBV28 | CASSEIMNTEAFF
- | TRBV2 | CASRGLFHEQYF
- | TRBV25-1 | CASSVGLYMETQYF
- | TRBV20-1 | CSAAPAGRTDTQYF
- | TRBV11-2 | CASSSDRFTEAFF
- | TRBV11-2 | CASSLDSAGPGGRELFF
- | TRBV15 | CATSREDSQPDTQYF
- | TRBV20-1 | CSARAVTNTGELFF
TRBD2 | TRBV6-1 | CASSLGASGRSYEQYF
- | TRBV9 | CASSVQGLSNQPQHF
TRBD1 | TRBV6-1 | CASRGTGEITSTDTQYF
- | TRBV7-2 | CASSSSTGAGETQYF
TRBD1 | TRBV24-1 | CATSPGQGGNIQYF
- | TRBV2 | CASSITETNSYEQYF
- | TRBV11-2 | CASSPPPIDFSRPGELFF
TRBD1 | TRBV20-1 | CSARDVLGQDYQPQHF
TRBD2 | TRBV15 | CATRGLAYDNEQFF
- | TRBV28 | CASSSSIKLFF
- | TRBV6-5 | CASSYGVNANEKLFF
TRBD1 | TRBV5-5 | CASSKIHGTVNEKLFF
- | TRBV14 | CASSWTGRGGRSYNEQFF
- | TRBV6-1 | CASSEEGGSYNSPLHF
TRBD2 | TRBV4-3 | CASSQEPPGTSGNEQFF
TRBD1 | TRBV6-5 | CASSIDRVNTDTQYF
TRBD1 | TRBV12-3/TRBV12-4 | CASSLRDRIYGYTF
- | TRBV15 | CATSAPGSRDTDTQYF